This TCR beta chain was captured by sequencing in a study of human T cells and chemical hapten exposure. As for the study in general: Across its roughly 25 weeks, the study gave patients weekly diphenylcyclopropenone doses to the scalp. Notes on the study in general: Versus controls, expanded TCRs had significantly more large CDR3 similarity clusters.

Unique molecular identifiers were affixed to discrete cDNA molecules within the library. TCRdb re-called the RACE reads with MiXCR, one entry per CDR3 protein. The table shows 80,000 to 100,000 distinct CDR3 sequences, with roughly 10% occurring only once. Germline trimming cut 5 bases from V and 8 bases from J; bases unmatched to any gene: 10. This CDR3 spans 14 amino acids. Germline loops: CDR1 MGHRA, CDR2 YSYEKL. Time point meaning: patch test 2, 6 weeks after DPC sensitization. As for treatment: therapeutic diphenylcyclopropenone sensitization with weekly scalp DPC. This clonotype came up many times. The target antigen is unknown.

This clonotype was sampled from a woman in her forties or fifties with alopecia areata. Some clones in this sample may be carry-over from other donors' samples. Sequencing was performed on whole blood, taken in connection with sensitization to the hapten diphenylcyclopropenone (DPC). This chain connects TRBV4-1 to TRBJ1-2; 8 bases match TRBD1. The CDR3 region is CASSLTGGSGGYTF. CDR3 sequence (DNA): TGCGCCAGCAGCTTAACAGGGGGATCGGGCGGCTACACCTTC.